The rows below give T cell receptor beta chains drawn from one sample of a study of response to subunit inactivated influenza vaccine. TCRdb processed the RT-PCR reads anew with MiXCR; each CDR3 protein has one entry. The table has approximately 680,000 distinct CDR3 sequences, about 15% seen once; the top ten hold 11%. This sample comprised PBMCs from blood, obtained 11 to 12 days after vaccination. These receptors all come from a man aged 45-65 years who received an inactivated influenza vaccine. CDR3s include the opening cysteine and the closing phenylalanine or tryptophan. Fields, in order: clone size, J gene, V gene, D gene, CDR3 protein, CDR3 DNA. D genes are given only for firm matches. Clone size is given for some rows only: seen once, a few or many times, or a class if the clone is expanded.

abundance: few
j_gene: TRBJ2-3
v_gene: TRBV10-3
d_gene: TRBD2
CDR3aa: CAISQGRSGGDTQYF
CDR3nt: TGTGCCATCAGCCAGGGGAGAAGCGGGGGGGATACGCAGTATTTT

abundance: NA
j_gene: TRBJ2-2
v_gene: TRBV7-9
d_gene: NA
CDR3aa: CASSSDGGHTGELFF
CDR3nt: TGTGCCAGCAGCTCGGATGGGGGGCACACCGGGGAGCTGTTTTTT

abundance: NA
j_gene: TRBJ2-7
v_gene: TRBV20-1
d_gene: NA
CDR3aa: CSARRRQSYEQYF
CDR3nt: TGCAGTGCCAGGAGACGGCAGTCCTACGAGCAGTACTTC

abundance: NA
j_gene: TRBJ1-2
v_gene: TRBV4-3
d_gene: NA
CDR3aa: CASSRNSGRDYGYTF
CDR3nt: TGCGCCAGCAGCCGGAACTCCGGGCGAGACTATGGCTACACCTTC

abundance: NA
j_gene: TRBJ2-2
v_gene: TRBV4-3
d_gene: TRBD2
CDR3aa: CASSQDPAGGRVTGELFF
CDR3nt: TGCGCCAGCAGCCAAGATCCAGCGGGAGGGCGGGTCACCGGGGAGCTGTTTTTT

abundance: few
j_gene: TRBJ2-7
v_gene: TRBV20-1
d_gene: TRBD1
CDR3aa: CSAPRTGGYEQYF
CDR3nt: TGCAGTGCGCCCCGGACAGGGGGCTACGAGCAGTACTTC

abundance: NA
j_gene: TRBJ1-2
v_gene: TRBV9
d_gene: TRBD1
CDR3aa: CASSVGQGAPRDYGYTF
CDR3nt: TGTGCCAGCAGCGTTGGACAGGGGGCGCCTAGGGACTATGGCTACACCTTC

abundance: few
j_gene: TRBJ2-1
v_gene: TRBV5-1
d_gene: NA
CDR3aa: CASRATGNSYNEQFF
CDR3nt: TGCGCCAGCAGGGCGACAGGCAACTCCTACAATGAGCAGTTCTTC

abundance: few
j_gene: TRBJ1-6
v_gene: TRBV20-1
d_gene: TRBD1
CDR3aa: CCARDYRGTYNSPLHF
CDR3nt: TGCTGTGCTAGAGATTACAGGGGAACCTATAATTCACCCCTCCACTTT

abundance: few
j_gene: TRBJ2-2
v_gene: TRBV6-2/TRBV6-3
d_gene: NA
CDR3aa: CASSYPRPLTGELFF
CDR3nt: TGTGCCAGCAGTTACCCGAGACCTTTAACCGGGGAGCTGTTTTTT

abundance: few
j_gene: TRBJ1-3
v_gene: TRBV20-1
d_gene: NA
CDR3aa: CSAKQGNTIYF
CDR3nt: TGCAGTGCCAAACAGGGAAACACCATATATTTT

abundance: many
j_gene: TRBJ2-7
v_gene: TRBV7-2
d_gene: TRBD1
CDR3aa: CASSPGQGYGEQYF
CDR3nt: TGTGCCAGCAGCCCGGGACAGGGGTATGGCGAGCAGTACTTC

abundance: few
j_gene: TRBJ1-2
v_gene: TRBV5-5
d_gene: NA
CDR3aa: CASSLAAGGSAYYGYTF
CDR3nt: TGTGCCAGCAGCTTGGCGGCGGGGGGATCCGCCTACTATGGCTACACCTTC

abundance: few
j_gene: TRBJ2-7
v_gene: TRBV18
d_gene: TRBD2
CDR3aa: CASSPLPGASGGHPREQYF
CDR3nt: TGTGCCAGCTCACCACTACCGGGAGCGAGCGGGGGCCATCCTCGTGAGCAGTACTTC

abundance: NA
j_gene: TRBJ2-3
v_gene: TRBV20-1
d_gene: NA
CDR3aa: CSATPVAGFDSDTQYF
CDR3nt: TGCAGTGCTACCCCTGTGGCGGGGTTTGACTCAGATACGCAGTATTTT

abundance: few
j_gene: TRBJ2-7
v_gene: TRBV5-1
d_gene: NA
CDR3aa: CASSTSLTGSSYEQHF
CDR3nt: TGCGCCAGCAGCACATCTCTGACAGGCTCCTCCTACGAGCAGCACTTC

abundance: NA
j_gene: TRBJ2-6
v_gene: TRBV11-1
d_gene: NA
CDR3aa: CASSLGFGRTGTGANVLTF
CDR3nt: TGTGCCAGCAGCTTAGGTTTTGGCAGAACGGGAACTGGGGCCAACGTCCTGACTTTC

abundance: NA
j_gene: TRBJ1-1
v_gene: TRBV29-1
d_gene: NA
CDR3aa: CSVGQTLNTEAFF
CDR3nt: TGCAGCGTGGGTCAGACCCTGAACACTGAAGCTTTCTTT

abundance: few
j_gene: TRBJ1-6
v_gene: TRBV2
d_gene: NA
CDR3aa: CATQGLGGESPLHF
CDR3nt: TGTGCCACCCAAGGGTTGGGAGGAGAGTCACCCCTCCACTTT

abundance: few
j_gene: TRBJ2-2
v_gene: TRBV28
d_gene: NA
CDR3aa: CASTFPWTGELFF
CDR3nt: TGTGCCAGCACTTTCCCATGGACCGGGGAGCTGTTTTTT

abundance: NA
j_gene: TRBJ2-1
v_gene: TRBV6-5
d_gene: TRBD1
CDR3aa: CASSYGQVSYNEQFF
CDR3nt: TGTGCCAGCAGTTACGGACAGGTATCCTACAATGAGCAGTTCTTC

abundance: few
j_gene: TRBJ2-5
v_gene: TRBV11-2
d_gene: NA
CDR3aa: CASSSRFENGETQYF
CDR3nt: TGTGCCAGCAGCTCAAGGTTCGAGAATGGGGAGACCCAGTACTTC

abundance: NA
j_gene: TRBJ2-7
v_gene: TRBV12-3/TRBV12-4
d_gene: NA
CDR3aa: CASSFGGTSRTYEQYF
CDR3nt: TGTGCCAGCAGTTTCGGGGGAACTAGCAGAACCTACGAGCAGTACTTC